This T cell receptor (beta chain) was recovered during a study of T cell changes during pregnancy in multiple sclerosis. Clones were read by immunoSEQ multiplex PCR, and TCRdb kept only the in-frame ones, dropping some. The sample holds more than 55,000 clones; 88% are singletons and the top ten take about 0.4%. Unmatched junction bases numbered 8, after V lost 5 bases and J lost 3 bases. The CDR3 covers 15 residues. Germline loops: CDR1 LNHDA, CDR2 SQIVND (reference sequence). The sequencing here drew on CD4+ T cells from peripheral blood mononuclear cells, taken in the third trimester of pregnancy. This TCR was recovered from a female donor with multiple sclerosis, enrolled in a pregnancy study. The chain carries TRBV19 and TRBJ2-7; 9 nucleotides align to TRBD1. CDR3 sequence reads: CASSGGGQGYYEQYF. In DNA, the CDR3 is TGTGCCAGTAGTGGGGGGGGACAGGGCTACTACGAGCAGTACTTC.